The rows below give T cell receptor beta chains drawn from one sample of a study of vaccination effects on CD4 cells after COVID-19. These TCRs' antigens remain unknown. Only in-frame clones appear in the TCRdb table, and some are missing; sequencing was by immunoSEQ multiplex PCR. The table records 30,000 to 35,000 clones, about 68% of them present only once. The specimen was CD4+ T cells from PBMCs cultured without peptide, collected after COVID-19 vaccination. These receptors were obtained from a human donor who had a prior SARS-CoV-2 infection. Each CDR3 is given with its conserved first and last residue. The D gene is left open where the match is weak. Only some rows state a clone size, as once, few, many or a class for expanded clones.

J gene	clone size	D gene	V gene	CDR3 DNA	CDR3 protein
TRBJ2-1	few	TRBD1	TRBV7-9	TGTGCCAGCAGCACCGGGACAGGGGGATACAATGAGCAGTTCTTC	CASSTGTGGYNEQFF
TRBJ2-5	NA	TRBD2	TRBV19	TGTGCCAGTAGTATTTCCCGGTCGGGGGGTAGAGAGACCCAGTACTTC	CASSISRSGGRETQYF
TRBJ2-5	NA	NA	TRBV6-5	TGTGCCACAAATTGGGCGCGCGGGGGCCAGACCCAGTACTTC	CATNWARGGQTQYF
TRBJ2-1	NA	NA	TRBV5-1	TGCGCCAGCAGCTTGGTTCGGGCGAGCTCCTACAATGAGCAGTTCTTC	CASSLVRASSYNEQFF
TRBJ2-5	NA	NA	TRBV5-4	TGTGCCAGCAGCCTGGAACCGGGCCAAGAGACCCAGTACTTC	CASSLEPGQETQYF
TRBJ1-4	NA	TRBD1	TRBV5-1	TGCGCCAGCAGAGGGGGACAGGGTTCCCTTGGTGAAAAACTGTTTTTT	CASRGGQGSLGEKLFF
TRBJ2-5	NA	TRBD2	TRBV27	TGTGCCAGCAGTTTAAGCAGCTTTCGGGGGGGCCAAGAGACCCAGTACTTC	CASSLSSFRGGQETQYF
TRBJ1-6	NA	NA	TRBV27	TGTGCCAGCAGGGACCTACGGATATCACCCCTCCACTTT	CASRDLRISPLHF
TRBJ2-1	once	NA	TRBV11-1	TGTGCCAGCAGCCTATACTATTCCTACAATGAGCAGTTCTTC	CASSLYYSYNEQFF
TRBJ2-1	NA	TRBD2	TRBV6-5	TGTGCCAGCAGTTTTCGACTAGCGGCCTACAATGAGCAGTTCTTC	CASSFRLAAYNEQFF
TRBJ2-7	NA	TRBD2	TRBV9	TGTGCCAGCAGCGTGCCCCACGGCGGGAGCTTTTACTACGAGCAGTACTTC	CASSVPHGGSFYYEQYF
TRBJ1-5	NA	TRBD1	TRBV6-1	TGTGCCAGCAGTGATCGGACAGGGGTTAACCAGCCCCAGCATTTT	CASSDRTGVNQPQHF
TRBJ2-7	NA	NA	TRBV7-2	TGTGCCAGCAAAGATTCCTACGAGCAGTACTTC	CASKDSYEQYF
TRBJ2-1	NA	TRBD1	TRBV2	TGTGCCAGCAGTGGACAGGGGTCCTACAATGAGCAGTTCTTC	CASSGQGSYNEQFF
TRBJ1-2	few	NA	TRBV20-1	TGCAGTGCTGGCGGGGACTATGGCTACACCTTC	CSAGGDYGYTF
TRBJ2-1	NA	NA	TRBV18	TGTGCCAGCTCACCACCTGGGGGAATCTACAATGAGCAGTTCTTC	CASSPPGGIYNEQFF